The rows below give T cell receptor beta chains drawn from one sample of a study of OX40 agonist ivuxolimab in advanced cancers. Clones were sequenced by immunoSEQ multiplex PCR, and TCRdb holds only the in-frame ones, with some missing. The sample includes 30,000 or so clones, more than 75% of them seen just once. Sequences were derived from CD4+ or CD8+ T cells sorted from blood, sampled in a trial of the OX40 agonist ivuxolimab. These receptors all stem from an adult with an advanced solid tumor such as melanoma, head and neck, liver or kidney cancer. The CDR3 runs from the conserved cysteine through the conserved F or W. The D gene is left open where the match is weak. Clone size is stated in some rows and not others, as once, few, many or a class when expanded.

abundance: .; j_gene: TRBJ2-7; v_gene: TRBV27; d_gene: .; CDR3nt: TGTGCCAGCAGTTTAGGTTGGGGGGTCGTCGACGAGCAGTACTTC; CDR3aa: CASSLGWGVVDEQYF
abundance: .; j_gene: TRBJ2-5; v_gene: TRBV10-3; d_gene: .; CDR3nt: TGTGCCATCAGTGAGTCGGCAGGGTTAGAGACCCAGTACTTC; CDR3aa: CAISESAGLETQYF
abundance: .; j_gene: TRBJ1-1; v_gene: TRBV4-2; d_gene: .; CDR3nt: TGTGCCAGCAGCCAAGATACAGGGAGAGGTAGCACTGAAGCTTTCTTT; CDR3aa: CASSQDTGRGSTEAFF
abundance: .; j_gene: TRBJ2-7; v_gene: TRBV6-1; d_gene: .; CDR3nt: TGTGCCAGCAGTGGGGTTGGAGCGGACGAGCAGTACTTC; CDR3aa: CASSGVGADEQYF
abundance: .; j_gene: TRBJ2-7; v_gene: TRBV11-2; d_gene: .; CDR3nt: TGTGCCAGCAGCCCCGTCCGGGGGAAAGACGAGCAGTACTTC; CDR3aa: CASSPVRGKDEQYF
abundance: .; j_gene: TRBJ2-1; v_gene: TRBV6-4; d_gene: .; CDR3nt: TGTGCCAGCAGTGACGGGGATTACAATGAGCAGTTCTTC; CDR3aa: CASSDGDYNEQFF
abundance: .; j_gene: TRBJ1-5; v_gene: TRBV15; d_gene: .; CDR3nt: TGTGCCACCAGCTTTAATCGGAATCAGCCCCAGCATTTT; CDR3aa: CATSFNRNQPQHF
abundance: .; j_gene: TRBJ2-5; v_gene: TRBV7-2; d_gene: .; CDR3nt: TGTGCCAGCAGCTTAGGTGGGGGACGGGAGACCCAGTACTTC; CDR3aa: CASSLGGGRETQYF
abundance: .; j_gene: TRBJ2-3; v_gene: TRBV10-3; d_gene: TRBD2; CDR3nt: TGTGCCATCAGTGAGTCTGTACTAGCGGGGGGACGTTGGGATACGCAGTATTTT; CDR3aa: CAISESVLAGGRWDTQYF
abundance: .; j_gene: TRBJ1-5; v_gene: TRBV6-9; d_gene: .; CDR3nt: TGTGCCAGCAGAAGGCAGGGAAGTCAGCCCCAGCATTTT; CDR3aa: CASRRQGSQPQHF
abundance: .; j_gene: TRBJ2-3; v_gene: TRBV28; d_gene: .; CDR3nt: TGTGCCAGCAGTTTTGGGGCGGGGGCCCCAACAGATACGCAGTATTTT; CDR3aa: CASSFGAGAPTDTQYF
abundance: .; j_gene: TRBJ2-3; v_gene: TRBV7-2; d_gene: .; CDR3nt: TGTGCCAGCAGCTTAGACCGGGTTCGGGGAGATACGCAGTATTTT; CDR3aa: CASSLDRVRGDTQYF
abundance: once; j_gene: TRBJ2-7; v_gene: TRBV14; d_gene: TRBD2; CDR3nt: TGTGCCAGCAGGACTAGCGGGAGTTACGAGCAGTACTTC; CDR3aa: CASRTSGSYEQYF
abundance: .; j_gene: TRBJ1-6; v_gene: TRBV6-5; d_gene: .; CDR3nt: TGTGCCAGCAGACCCCGGGGCACCTCGAAGACCCACTTT; CDR3aa: CASRPRGTSKTHF
abundance: .; j_gene: TRBJ2-1; v_gene: TRBV5-4; d_gene: .; CDR3nt: TGTGCCAGCAGTCTAGGAATAACGGGGGTATACAATGAGCAGTTCTTC; CDR3aa: CASSLGITGVYNEQFF
abundance: .; j_gene: TRBJ2-3; v_gene: TRBV30; d_gene: .; CDR3nt: TGTGCCTGGAGTCCACTCGACAGGGCGGGGGATGCAGATACGCAGTATTTT; CDR3aa: CAWSPLDRAGDADTQYF
abundance: .; j_gene: TRBJ1-1; v_gene: TRBV10-3; d_gene: TRBD1; CDR3nt: TGTGCCATCAGTGTCGGGACAGGGAACACTGAAGCTTTCTTT; CDR3aa: CAISVGTGNTEAFF
abundance: .; j_gene: TRBJ2-5; v_gene: TRBV7-3; d_gene: .; CDR3nt: TGTGCCAGCAGCTTGGGGGGAGTAGAGACCCAGTACTTC; CDR3aa: CASSLGGVETQYF
abundance: .; j_gene: TRBJ2-1; v_gene: TRBV7-3; d_gene: TRBD1; CDR3nt: TGTGCCAGCAGCTTGGGACAGGGGGATTACAATGAGCAGTTCTTC; CDR3aa: CASSLGQGDYNEQFF
abundance: few; j_gene: TRBJ2-1; v_gene: TRBV2; d_gene: .; CDR3nt: TGTGCCACGAGCTCTCCCGGGGGTGAGCAGTTCTTC; CDR3aa: CATSSPGGEQFF
abundance: .; j_gene: TRBJ1-5; v_gene: TRBV27; d_gene: TRBD1; CDR3nt: TGTGCCAGCAGCCCGGACAGGCCTAATCAGCCCCAGCATTTT; CDR3aa: CASSPDRPNQPQHF
abundance: .; j_gene: TRBJ2-1; v_gene: TRBV4-3; d_gene: TRBD2; CDR3nt: TGCGCCAGCAGCCAAGAAGCAGCGGGGGGGGTGGATGAGCAGTTCTTC; CDR3aa: CASSQEAAGGVDEQFF
abundance: .; j_gene: TRBJ2-7; v_gene: TRBV19; d_gene: .; CDR3nt: TGTGCCAGTAGTAGGTCGAAATTTTTGGGCGAGCAGTACTTC; CDR3aa: CASSRSKFLGEQYF
abundance: .; j_gene: TRBJ2-1; v_gene: TRBV19; d_gene: TRBD2; CDR3nt: TGTGCCAGTAGTATTAGCGGGAGCTCCTACAATGAGCAGTTCTTC; CDR3aa: CASSISGSSYNEQFF
abundance: .; j_gene: TRBJ1-2; v_gene: TRBV2; d_gene: .; CDR3nt: TGTGCCAGCAGTGAAGGGTCCTTTAGATACTATGGCTACACCTTC; CDR3aa: CASSEGSFRYYGYTF
abundance: few; j_gene: TRBJ1-6; v_gene: TRBV5-1; d_gene: TRBD1; CDR3nt: TGCGCCAGCAGCCAGGGACAGCAGAATTCACCCCTCCACTTT; CDR3aa: CASSQGQQNSPLHF
abundance: .; j_gene: TRBJ1-4; v_gene: TRBV9; d_gene: .; CDR3nt: TGTGCCAGCAGCGTAGACAGGCGGAATGAAAAACTGTTTTTT; CDR3aa: CASSVDRRNEKLFF
abundance: .; j_gene: TRBJ1-1; v_gene: TRBV7-3; d_gene: .; CDR3nt: TGTGCCAGCAGCTTATCCCTCGACACTGAAGCTTTCTTT; CDR3aa: CASSLSLDTEAFF
abundance: .; j_gene: TRBJ2-7; v_gene: TRBV28; d_gene: .; CDR3nt: TGTGCCAGCAGTTTATTCTGGGCGCGGTCCTACGAGCAGTACTTC; CDR3aa: CASSLFWARSYEQYF
abundance: .; j_gene: TRBJ1-2; v_gene: TRBV7-7; d_gene: .; CDR3nt: TGTGCCAGCAGCTTAGGGGGGGACTATGGCTACACCTTC; CDR3aa: CASSLGGDYGYTF
abundance: .; j_gene: TRBJ2-4; v_gene: TRBV6-4; d_gene: TRBD1; CDR3nt: TGTGCCAGCAGACAGGGACAGGGTTCAAACATTCAGTACTTC; CDR3aa: CASRQGQGSNIQYF
abundance: .; j_gene: TRBJ2-1; v_gene: TRBV6-1; d_gene: .; CDR3nt: TGTGCCAGCAGTGTGGGGGTAGTGGAGGGCAATGAGCAGTTCTTC; CDR3aa: CASSVGVVEGNEQFF
abundance: .; j_gene: TRBJ2-3; v_gene: TRBV19; d_gene: TRBD2; CDR3nt: TGTGCCAGTAGTATAGATCTGCCCAGCGGGAGTTTATCAGATACGCAGTATTTT; CDR3aa: CASSIDLPSGSLSDTQYF
abundance: .; j_gene: TRBJ2-2; v_gene: TRBV6-1; d_gene: TRBD1; CDR3nt: TGTGCCAGCATAAGACAGGGGGCTTGGACCGGGGAGCTGTTTTTT; CDR3aa: CASIRQGAWTGELFF
abundance: once; j_gene: TRBJ2-2; v_gene: TRBV25-1; d_gene: TRBD1; CDR3nt: TGTGCCAGCACATCCGGGACAGGGCTATTCACCGGGGAGCTGTTTTTT; CDR3aa: CASTSGTGLFTGELFF
abundance: .; j_gene: TRBJ1-2; v_gene: TRBV6-5; d_gene: .; CDR3nt: TGTGCCAGCAGTTACTCGAATCTGGGGGACTATGGCTACACCTTC; CDR3aa: CASSYSNLGDYGYTF
abundance: .; j_gene: TRBJ1-2; v_gene: TRBV28; d_gene: .; CDR3nt: TGTGCCAGCACGTTGTTGGGGGTTGGCTATGGCTACACCTTC; CDR3aa: CASTLLGVGYGYTF
abundance: .; j_gene: TRBJ2-7; v_gene: TRBV28; d_gene: .; CDR3nt: TGTGCCAGCAGTCCCGGGCCGATCTCCTACGAGCAGTACTTC; CDR3aa: CASSPGPISYEQYF
abundance: .; j_gene: TRBJ1-2; v_gene: TRBV7-9; d_gene: .; CDR3nt: TGTGCCAGCAGCCGCGGGGGCTATGGCTACACCTTC; CDR3aa: CASSRGGYGYTF
abundance: once; j_gene: TRBJ2-3; v_gene: TRBV19; d_gene: .; CDR3nt: TGTGCCAGTAGTTTCCGACAGGAAATAAGCACAGATACGCAGTATTTT; CDR3aa: CASSFRQEISTDTQYF
abundance: .; j_gene: TRBJ2-7; v_gene: TRBV11-2; d_gene: TRBD1; CDR3nt: TGTGCCAGCAGCTCCTCGACAGGGGTCCACGAGCAGTACTTC; CDR3aa: CASSSSTGVHEQYF
abundance: .; j_gene: TRBJ2-4; v_gene: TRBV11-1; d_gene: .; CDR3nt: TGTGCCAGCAGCCCAAGTAGCTCTCCATCCAGCATTCAGTACTTC; CDR3aa: CASSPSSSPSSIQYF
abundance: .; j_gene: TRBJ1-5; v_gene: TRBV4-1; d_gene: .; CDR3nt: TGCGCCAGCAGCCAAGTCGTGGGTAGCAATCAGCCCCAGCATTTT; CDR3aa: CASSQVVGSNQPQHF
abundance: .; j_gene: TRBJ1-2; v_gene: TRBV29-1; d_gene: .; CDR3nt: TGCAGCGTTGAAGAAGGCTACACCTTC; CDR3aa: CSVEEGYTF
abundance: .; j_gene: TRBJ1-1; v_gene: TRBV20-1; d_gene: .; CDR3nt: TGCAGTGCTGTGGACAGCCCAGAAGCTTTCTTT; CDR3aa: CSAVDSPEAFF
abundance: .; j_gene: TRBJ1-6; v_gene: TRBV5-4; d_gene: .; CDR3nt: TGTGCCAGCAGCTTGGGGGGTGATTCACCCCTCCACTTT; CDR3aa: CASSLGGDSPLHF
abundance: .; j_gene: TRBJ2-7; v_gene: TRBV20-1; d_gene: TRBD1; CDR3nt: TGCAGTGCGGAAGGGACAGGATTGGACTTC; CDR3aa: CSAEGTGLDF
abundance: .; j_gene: TRBJ2-2; v_gene: TRBV19; d_gene: .; CDR3nt: TGTGCCAGTTCTCCCGGCCACTCGAACACCGGGGAGCTGTTTTTT; CDR3aa: CASSPGHSNTGELFF
abundance: .; j_gene: TRBJ1-2; v_gene: TRBV5-8; d_gene: .; CDR3nt: TGTGCCAGCAGCTTGGACAGGGCAACTAACTATGGCTACACCTTC; CDR3aa: CASSLDRATNYGYTF
abundance: .; j_gene: TRBJ1-3; v_gene: TRBV30; d_gene: .; CDR3nt: TGTGCCTGGAGTGTCCCCCCGTCTGGAAACACCATATATTTT; CDR3aa: CAWSVPPSGNTIYF
abundance: once; j_gene: TRBJ2-7; v_gene: TRBV5-4; d_gene: .; CDR3nt: TGTGCCAGCAGCTTAACGGGGGACGAGCAGTACTTC; CDR3aa: CASSLTGDEQYF
abundance: .; j_gene: TRBJ2-3; v_gene: TRBV5-1; d_gene: TRBD2; CDR3nt: TGCGCCAGCAGCATTCAAGGACTAGCGGGGGGGCCTACGCAGTATTTT; CDR3aa: CASSIQGLAGGPTQYF